The 11 T cell receptor beta chains below come from one sample, sequenced in a study of naive and memory T cell subsets. Two oligonucleotides, mixed equimolar, formed the beta constant-region primer covering TRBC1 and TRBC2. Ligated cDNA was amplified by four rounds of PCR with nested alpha and beta constant-region primers and SP2. TCRdb processed the UMI-ligation and nested PCR reads anew with MiXCR; each CDR3 protein has one entry. Counted here are some 80,000 distinct CDR3 sequences, 9% occurring once; the ten biggest clones make up 1.2%. What was sequenced was naive CD8+ T cells from blood. The source of these receptors is a human donor in good health.

CDR3 DNA: TGTGCCAGCAGCTTACTCGCGGGATTGACCGGGGAGCTGTTTTTT. It codes for CASSLLAGLTGELFF. The J gene is TRBJ2-2, the V gene TRBV7-8; D might be TRBD2 (6 bases). Germline CDR1 SGHVS, CDR2 FQNEAQ. This CDR3 is built from 15 residues. V dropped 2 bases and J dropped 5 bases, with 12 bases sitting between them.

This clonotype appeared many times. The rearrangement uses TRBV13 and TRBJ2-7, with 13 nucleotides matching TRBD2. The trim removed 5 bases at V and 1 base at J, leaving 2 bases unmatched. The CDR3 runs to 15 residues. Germline CDR1 reads PRHDT; CDR2 reads FYEKMQ (reference sequence). Here the CDR3 DNA reads TGTGCCAGCAGCGCGGGACTAGCGGGATCCTACGAGCAGTACTTC. Translating gives CASSAGLAGSYEQYF.

This clonotype was seen many times. The chain combines TRBV28 with TRBJ2-7; 11 positions agree with TRBD1. V trimming: 8 bases; J trimming: 5 bases; junction bases outside the gene matches: 8. Germline assignment: CDR1 MDHEN and CDR2 SYDVKM. The CDR3 consists of 14 residues. CDR3 nucleotide sequence: TGTGCCAGCGCCCTAGGACAGGGGGCTCACGAGCAGTACTTC. It specifies CASALGQGAHEQYF.

In this sample, this clonotype turned up many times. The rearrangement uses TRBV4-1 and TRBJ2-5; TRBD1 or TRBD2 may be the D gene (5 bases each). Trimming shortened V by 4 bases and J by 3 bases, and 12 bases separated the two germline ends. Germline values: CDR1 MGHRA, CDR2 YSYEKL. This CDR3 is 14 amino acids long. In nucleotides, the CDR3 is TGCGCCAGCAGCCGCCGGGACGGTAAAGAGACCCAGTACTTC. Translation gives CASSRRDGKETQYF.

The rearrangement joins TRBV7-9 to TRBJ2-6; 8 bases are shared with TRBD1. Germline lookup yields CDR1 SEHNR and CDR2 FQNEAQ (reference sequence). The CDR3 length is 19 residues. The trim removed 4 bases at V and 1 base at J, leaving 12 bases unmatched. CDR3 residues: CASSSPRTGYPSGANVLTF. CDR3 DNA sequence: TGTGCCAGCAGCTCCCCCCGGACAGGGTATCCATCTGGGGCCAACGTCCTGACTTTC.

The rearrangement joins TRBV5-5 to TRBJ2-2; TRBD2 aligns across 9 bases. With 3 bases clipped from V and 6 bases from J, the junction kept 6 bases outside the gene matches. The CDR3 spans 15 residues. CDR1 and CDR2 from the germline V gene are SGHKS and YYEKEE (reference sequence). The CDR3: CASSSSGKVSGELFF. The CDR3 DNA sequence: TGTGCCAGCAGCTCTAGCGGGAAAGTATCCGGGGAGCTGTTTTTT.

Written as DNA, the CDR3 is TGTGCTAGTGCTGACTGGGGCTACGAGCAGTACTTC. The encoded protein is CASADWGYEQYF. The chain carries TRBV12-5 and TRBJ2-7, with no clear D. This CDR3 contains 12 residues. Trimming pared 7 bases from V and 3 bases from J, leaving 10 bases between. Germline V lookup: CDR1 LGHNT, CDR2 FRNRAP.

This clonotype has at least ten counts. Here the CDR3 reads CASSQVGWEGQFF. The CDR3 DNA sequence: TGTGCCAGCAGCCAAGTCGGATGGGAAGGGCAGTTCTTC. V gene TRBV3-1 combines with J gene TRBJ2-1, with no clear D. The V and J ends lost 1 base and 12 bases respectively, with 13 bases between them. The CDR3 has 13 amino acids. Looked up from germline, CDR1 is LGHDT and CDR2 is YNNKEL (reference sequence).

Many counts were recorded for this clonotype. The chain carries TRBV20-1 and TRBJ2-7; the match to TRBD2 covers 7 bases. The CDR3 is 13 amino acids. In germline, CDR1 is DFQATT, CDR2 SNEGSKA (reference sequence). The junction had 7 bases not matched to a gene; V was cut back by 5 bases and J by 3 bases. CDR3 loop: CSALTGGSYEQYF. Written as DNA, the CDR3 is TGCAGTGCTCTTACCGGCGGGAGCTACGAGCAGTACTTC.

J is TRBJ2-5 and V is TRBV15; 9 positions agree with TRBD1. CDR3 length: 15 residues. The germline gives CDR1 LNHNV, CDR2 YYDKDF (reference sequence). Unmatched junction bases numbered 6, after V lost 3 bases and J lost 4 bases. CDR3 sequence: CATSRTTGGLETQYF. CDR3 coding DNA: TGTGCCACCAGCAGGACCACAGGGGGCCTAGAGACCCAGTACTTC.

This clonotype was seen more than once but under ten times. V gene TRBV6-5 combines with J gene TRBJ2-7, with TRBD2 matching 11 bases. In germline, CDR1 is MNHEY, CDR2 SVGAGI. The V and J ends lost 4 bases and 2 bases, in that order; junction bases with no gene match: 13. The CDR3 is 18 amino acids. CDR3 sequence: CASSSSTSTSGAPYEQYF. The CDR3 bases are TGTGCCAGCAGTTCATCTACCTCGACTAGCGGGGCGCCCTACGAGCAGTACTTC.